This T cell receptor beta chain derives from a study of blood T cells in healthy people across ages. A minimum of 6.5 million PBMCs was isolated per sample. From germline, CDR1 is MNHEY and CDR2 SVGEGT. This CDR3 has 13 residues. As for this clonotype: Given a much more abundant clone one base away, this may be a read error.

Alongside a J-beta primer mix, a sample-barcoded 5' primer served in a second PCR lasting about 6 to 11 cycles. No fewer than 2.5 million CDR3-containing paired-end reads came from each sample. TCRdb redid the calling of the 5' RACE reads with MiXCR, one entry per CDR3 protein. The sample has some 760,000 distinct CDR3 sequences; approximately 25% are singletons. Separately, the same data were catalogued under a study of T cells of mothers and their children. Per that paper: Maternal samples each gave over 8.5 million TCR beta CDR3 reads, and child samples some 2.8 million each.

The chain has TRBV6-2 or TRBV6-3 and TRBJ2-7, with TRBD1 identical over 7 bases. The sequence derives from a boy younger than 18 in good health. The specimen was blood. In DNA, the CDR3 is TGTACCAGCAGTTACGGGACAGCCTACGAGCAGTACTTC. This codes for CTSSYGTAYEQYF.